This is a list of T cell receptor beta chains from one sample in a study of CD8 T cells in Susac syndrome. Using its own MiXCR run on the immunoSEQ multiplex PCR reads, TCRdb lists one record per CDR3 protein. The data hold about 90,000 distinct CDR3 sequences, with approximately 96% observed a single time. Input material: CD8+ T cells from PBMCs. The receptors come from a human donor with Susac syndrome. Each CDR3 is given with its conserved first and last residue. D genes are given only for firm matches.

CASSQTRAQGDTQYF,TGTGCCAGCAGCCAAACTAGAGCGCAGGGAGATACGCAGTATTTT,TRBV4-2,-,TRBJ2-3
CAWTPGPFQNNEQFF,TGTGCCTGGACCCCAGGGCCGTTTCAGAACAATGAGCAGTTCTTC,TRBV30,-,TRBJ2-1
CSARPGREETQYF,TGCAGTGCTAGACCTGGCAGGGAGGAGACCCAGTACTTC,TRBV20-1,-,TRBJ2-5
CASRVRRADTEAFF,TGTGCCAGCAGAGTCCGCCGGGCGGACACTGAAGCTTTCTTT,TRBV7-8,-,TRBJ1-1
CASSYSQGTGNTIYF,TGTGCCAGCAGTTACTCCCAAGGGACTGGAAACACCATATATTTT,TRBV6-6,-,TRBJ1-3
CASSDDDLTGMGTDTQYF,TGTGCCAGCAGTGATGATGATCTGACAGGGATGGGGACAGATACGCAGTATTTT,TRBV25-1,TRBD1,TRBJ2-3
CASSSNRGVGEQYF,TGTGCCAGCAGTTCTAACAGGGGTGTAGGGGAGCAGTACTTC,TRBV6-5,TRBD1,TRBJ2-7
CASSRQGDEQFF,TGTGCCAGCAGCCGACAGGGTGATGAGCAGTTCTTC,TRBV7-9,TRBD1,TRBJ2-1
CASSRNLNTEAFF,TGTGCCAGCTCCCGGAACCTGAACACTGAAGCTTTCTTT,TRBV27,-,TRBJ1-1
CASSSPGQIDTGELFF,TGTGCCAGCAGCTCGCCGGGACAGATTGACACCGGGGAGCTGTTTTTT,TRBV5-4,TRBD1,TRBJ2-2
CASSLVPSGGTSTDTQYF,TGTGCCAGCAGCTTAGTCCCTAGCGGGGGGACCAGCACAGATACGCAGTATTTT,TRBV11-2,TRBD2,TRBJ2-3